These T cell receptor beta chains were read from a single sample in a study of CD8+ T cells in alopecia areata. Measured with immunoSEQ multiplex PCR; TCRdb has only the in-frame clones, and not every one. In the table there are approximately 180,000 clones, around 71% of which are singletons. The material sequenced was CD8+ T cells sorted from blood, taken at week 0. Receptors were obtained from a human donor with alopecia areata. The CDR3 runs from the conserved cysteine through the conserved F or W. A D gene is named only where the DNA matches it firmly. Size tells how often a clone was seen (once, few, many) or the class of an expanded clone, and some rows leave it out.

>16|TRBV5-1|-|TRBJ2-1|-
CASSGIASDSYNEQFF
TGCGCCAGCAGCGGTATAGCATCGGACTCCTACAATGAGCAGTTCTTC
>14|TRBV30|-|TRBJ2-7|-
CALGRDSTPYEQYF
TGTGCCTTAGGTCGAGACTCAACGCCCTACGAGCAGTACTTC
>13|TRBV4-1|-|TRBJ2-3|-
CASSQDFTDTQYF
TGCGCCAGCAGCCAAGATTTCACAGATACGCAGTATTTT
>12|TRBV30|-|TRBJ2-3|-
CAWSMLGDTQYF
TGTGCCTGGAGTATGCTGGGAGATACGCAGTATTTT
>12|TRBV29-1|few|TRBJ2-7|-
CSVRVGRVEQYF
TGCAGCGTTAGGGTGGGCCGAGTCGAGCAGTACTTC
>15|TRBV7-6|few|TRBJ2-7|TRBD1
CASSPGTGGSYEQYF
TGTGCCAGCAGCCCAGGGACAGGGGGGAGCTACGAGCAGTACTTC
>10|TRBV29-1|-|TRBJ2-1|-
CSVLSYEQFF
TGCAGCGTCCTTTCATATGAGCAGTTCTTC
>15|TRBV7-9|once|TRBJ1-1|-
CASSARHGGDTEAFF
TGTGCCAGCAGCGCACGCCACGGCGGGGACACTGAAGCTTTCTTT
>14|TRBV27|-|TRBJ2-1|TRBD1
CASSSGTGGNEQFF
TGTGCCAGCAGTTCAGGGACAGGGGGGAATGAGCAGTTCTTC
>15|TRBV7-9|few|TRBJ2-7|TRBD1
CASSSWDRGLGEQYF
TGTGCCAGCAGCTCATGGGACAGGGGGCTCGGGGAGCAGTACTTC
>13|TRBV18|once|TRBJ2-1|-
CASSRSGGYEQFF
TGTGCCAGCTCACGCTCCGGAGGGTACGAGCAGTTCTTC
>17|TRBV7-3|-|TRBJ2-2|-
CASSLTGLGVNTGELFF
TGTGCCAGCAGCTTAACGGGTTTGGGGGTGAACACCGGGGAGCTGTTTTTT
>11|TRBV6-5|-|TRBJ1-1|-
CAVGVNTEAFF
TGTGCCGTAGGGGTGAACACTGAAGCTTTCTTT
>19|TRBV30|-|TRBJ2-3|TRBD2
CAWNEVGLPGGTSTDTQYF
TGTGCCTGGAATGAGGTCGGACTGCCGGGGGGAACTAGCACAGATACGCAGTATTTT
>15|TRBV13|-|TRBJ2-7|-
CASSFGKGSSYEQYF
TGTGCCAGCAGCTTCGGGAAAGGGAGCTCCTACGAGCAGTACTTC
>12|TRBV30|few|TRBJ2-4|-
CAWADGKNIQYF
TGTGCCTGGGCCGACGGTAAAAACATTCAGTACTTC
>18|TRBV9|once|TRBJ2-1|TRBD2
CASSPRTSGGYSYNEQFF
TGTGCCAGCAGCCCGCGGACTAGCGGGGGATACTCCTACAATGAGCAGTTCTTC
>15|TRBV4-1|-|TRBJ1-2|TRBD1
CASSQDRTGGGGYTF
TGCGCCAGCAGCCAAGACAGGACAGGGGGCGGTGGCTACACCTTC
>14|TRBV7-9|-|TRBJ2-5|-
CASSFRPVQETQYF
TGTGCCAGCAGCTTCAGACCAGTCCAAGAGACCCAGTACTTC
>18|TRBV5-1|-|TRBJ1-4|-
CASSLGRHPSSNSEKLFF
TGCGCCAGCAGCTTGGGTAGGCATCCATCGAGTAACAGTGAAAAACTGTTTTTT
>13|TRBV29-1|-|TRBJ1-2|-
CSVTTGGGYGYTF
TGCAGCGTCACGACAGGCGGGGGGTATGGCTACACCTTC
>14|TRBV2|-|TRBJ1-1|-
CASTTGRIDTEAFF
TGTGCCAGCACTACAGGGAGGATTGACACTGAAGCTTTCTTT
>19|TRBV7-8|few|TRBJ2-4|-
CASSLEVREVMSAKNIQYF
TGTGCCAGCAGCTTAGAGGTCAGGGAGGTGATGAGCGCCAAAAACATTCAGTACTTC
>11|TRBV6-5|-|TRBJ2-2|-
CAASPPGELFF
TGTGCCGCCAGCCCCCCCGGGGAGCTGTTTTTT
>13|TRBV27|-|TRBJ2-7|-
CASSLSGQSEQYF
TGTGCCAGCAGTTTATCGGGACAAAGTGAGCAGTACTTC
>14|TRBV30|-|TRBJ2-1|-
CAWGGIGIYNEQFF
TGTGCCTGGGGGGGTATCGGTATATACAATGAGCAGTTCTTC
>15|TRBV15|-|TRBJ2-2|TRBD2
CATSRTSGDTGELFF
TGTGCCACCAGTAGGACTAGCGGGGACACCGGGGAGCTGTTTTTT
>12|TRBV29-1|-|TRBJ2-7|TRBD2
CSVAGTSYEQYF
TGCAGCGTTGCTGGGACTAGCTACGAGCAGTACTTC
>14|TRBV7-9|-|TRBJ2-1|-
CASSPIPQYNEQFF
TGTGCCAGCAGCCCCATCCCCCAATACAATGAGCAGTTCTTC
>15|TRBV9|-|TRBJ2-1|TRBD2
CASSSGGGRGNEQFF
TGTGCCAGCAGCTCCGGCGGGGGTAGGGGCAATGAGCAGTTCTTC
>11|TRBV20-1|-|TRBJ1-2|-
CSAREHGGYTF
TGCAGTGCTAGAGAGCACGGCGGCTACACCTTC
>10|TRBV29-1|few|TRBJ2-1|-
CSVLGVEQFF
TGCAGCGTTTTGGGGGTAGAGCAGTTCTTC
>15|TRBV4-1|-|TRBJ2-7|-
CASSPLPLGMDEQYF
TGCGCCAGCAGCCCCCTACCTTTGGGCATGGACGAGCAGTACTTC
>15|TRBV14|few|TRBJ1-1|-
CASSQVFGVATEAFF
TGTGCCAGCAGCCAAGTTTTCGGGGTGGCCACTGAAGCTTTCTTT
>12|TRBV2|few|TRBJ2-1|-
CAVRVNYNEQFF
TGTGCCGTCAGGGTGAACTACAATGAGCAGTTCTTC
>11|TRBV7-9|few|TRBJ2-2|-
CASINTGELFF
TGTGCCAGCATTAACACCGGGGAGCTGTTTTTT
>15|TRBV19|-|TRBJ1-5|TRBD1
CASSTGGRGNQPQHF
TGTGCCAGTAGCACAGGGGGCAGGGGCAATCAGCCCCAGCATTTT
>12|TRBV5-6|few|TRBJ1-6|-
CASSSRNSPLHF
TGTGCCAGCAGCTCGAGGAATTCACCCCTCCACTTT